This T cell receptor (beta chain) was identified in a study of T cells in tuberculosis. This clone was recorded only once. The CDR3 length is 17 residues. After removal of 4 bases from V and 3 bases from J, the junction contained 9 bases not matched to a gene. Germline loops: CDR1 SQVTM, CDR2 ANQGSEA. Produced via immunoSEQ multiplex PCR; TCRdb's table is partial and in-frame only. The sample has 25,000 or so clones, roughly 90% seen once; the top ten hold under 8%. Each donor contributed about 110,000 T cells on average, unsorted. This receptor was identified in a donor aged 10 to 29 with latent tuberculosis or without tuberculosis infection. This chain joins TRBV29-1 and TRBJ2-6, with 10 bases that match TRBD1. Sequencing used PBMCs. DNA of the CDR3: TGCAGCGTTGTTGTCGGGACAGGGGCGTATGGGGCCAACGTCCTGACTTTC. Translation gives CSVVVGTGAYGANVLTF.